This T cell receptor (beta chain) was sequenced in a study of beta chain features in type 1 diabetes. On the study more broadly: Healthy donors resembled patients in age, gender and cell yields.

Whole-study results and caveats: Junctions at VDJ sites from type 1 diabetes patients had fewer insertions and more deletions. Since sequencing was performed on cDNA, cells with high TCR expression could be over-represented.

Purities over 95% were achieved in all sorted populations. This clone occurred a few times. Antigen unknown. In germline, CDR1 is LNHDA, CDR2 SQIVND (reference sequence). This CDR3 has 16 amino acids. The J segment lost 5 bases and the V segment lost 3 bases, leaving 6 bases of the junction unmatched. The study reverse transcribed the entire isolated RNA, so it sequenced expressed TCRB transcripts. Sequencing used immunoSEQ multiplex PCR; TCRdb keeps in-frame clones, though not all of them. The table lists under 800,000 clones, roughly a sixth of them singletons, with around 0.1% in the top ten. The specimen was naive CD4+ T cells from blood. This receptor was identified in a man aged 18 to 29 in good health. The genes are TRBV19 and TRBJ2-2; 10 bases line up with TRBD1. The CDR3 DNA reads TGTGCCAGTAGTATGGGACAGGGGATCGGGACCGGGGAGCTGTTTTTT. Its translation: CASSMGQGIGTGELFF.